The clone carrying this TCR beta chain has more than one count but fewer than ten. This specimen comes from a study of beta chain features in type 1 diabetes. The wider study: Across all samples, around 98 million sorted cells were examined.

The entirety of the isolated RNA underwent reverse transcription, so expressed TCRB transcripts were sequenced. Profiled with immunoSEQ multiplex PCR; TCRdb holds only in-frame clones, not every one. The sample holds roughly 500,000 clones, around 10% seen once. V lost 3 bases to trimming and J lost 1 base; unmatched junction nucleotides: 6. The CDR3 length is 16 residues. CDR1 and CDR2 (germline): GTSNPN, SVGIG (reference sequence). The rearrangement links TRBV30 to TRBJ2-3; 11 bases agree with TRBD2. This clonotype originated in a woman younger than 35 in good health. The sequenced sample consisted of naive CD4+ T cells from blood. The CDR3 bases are TGTGCCTGGAGCCCCCCTAGCGGGAGGCGCACAGATACGCAGTATTTT. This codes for CAWSPPSGRRTDTQYF. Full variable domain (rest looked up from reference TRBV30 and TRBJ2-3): SQTIHQWPATLVQPVGSPLSLECTVEGTSNPNLYWYRQAAGRGLQLLFYSVGIGQISSEVPQNLSASRPQDRQFILSSKKLLLSDSGFYLCAWSPPSGRRTDTQYFGPGTRLTVL.